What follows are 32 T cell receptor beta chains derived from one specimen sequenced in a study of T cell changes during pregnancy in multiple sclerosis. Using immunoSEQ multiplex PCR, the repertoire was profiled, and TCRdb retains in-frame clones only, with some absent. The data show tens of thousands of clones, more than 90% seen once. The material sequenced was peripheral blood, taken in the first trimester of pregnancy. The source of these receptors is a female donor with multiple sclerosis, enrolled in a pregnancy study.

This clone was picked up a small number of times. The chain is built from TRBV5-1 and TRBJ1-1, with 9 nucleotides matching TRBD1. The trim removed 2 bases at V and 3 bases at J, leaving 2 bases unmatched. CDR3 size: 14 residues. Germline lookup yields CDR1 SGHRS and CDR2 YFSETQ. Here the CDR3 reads CASSLQGADTEAFF. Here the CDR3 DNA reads TGCGCCAGCAGCTTACAGGGGGCCGACACTGAAGCTTTCTTT. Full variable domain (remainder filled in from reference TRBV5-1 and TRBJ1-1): KAGVTQTPRYLIKTRGQQVTLSCSPISGHRSVSWYQQTPGQGLQFLFEYFSETQRNKGNFPGRFSGRQFSNSRSEMNVSTLELGDSALYLCASSLQGADTEAFFGQGTRLTVV.

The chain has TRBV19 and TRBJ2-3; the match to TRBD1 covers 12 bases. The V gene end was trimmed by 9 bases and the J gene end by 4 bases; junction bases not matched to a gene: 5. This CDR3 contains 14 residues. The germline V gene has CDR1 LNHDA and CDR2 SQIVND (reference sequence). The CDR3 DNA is TGTGCCAGCAGGGACAGGGGGCGCGCAGATACGCAGTATTTT. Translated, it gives CASRDRGRADTQYF.

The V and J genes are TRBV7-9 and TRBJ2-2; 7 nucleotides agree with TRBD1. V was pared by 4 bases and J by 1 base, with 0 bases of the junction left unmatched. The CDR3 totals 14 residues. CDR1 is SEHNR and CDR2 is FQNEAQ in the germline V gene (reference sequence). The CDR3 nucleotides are TGTGCCAGCAGCTGGACAGGGAACACCGGGGAGCTGTTTTTT. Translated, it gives CASSWTGNTGELFF.

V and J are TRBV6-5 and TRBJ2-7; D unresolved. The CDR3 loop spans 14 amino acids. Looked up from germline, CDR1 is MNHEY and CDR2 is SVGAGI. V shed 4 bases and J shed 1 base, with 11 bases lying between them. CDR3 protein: CASSFRHNSYEQYF. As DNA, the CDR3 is TGTGCCAGCAGTTTCCGCCACAATTCCTACGAGCAGTACTTC.

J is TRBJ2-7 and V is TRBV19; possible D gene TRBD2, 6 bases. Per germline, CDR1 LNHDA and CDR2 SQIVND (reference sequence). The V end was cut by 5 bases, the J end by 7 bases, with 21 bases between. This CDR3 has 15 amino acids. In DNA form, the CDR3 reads TGTGCCAGTAGTCCACAACAGGCCTCCGGGGGAGAGCAGTACTTC. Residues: CASSPQQASGGEQYF.

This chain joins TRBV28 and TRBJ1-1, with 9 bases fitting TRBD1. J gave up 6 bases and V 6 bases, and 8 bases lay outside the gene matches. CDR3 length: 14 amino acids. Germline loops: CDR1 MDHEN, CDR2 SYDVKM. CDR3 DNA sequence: TGTGCCAGCAGAAAACAGGGGGCGGGGGCTGAAGCTTTCTTT. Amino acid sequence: CASRKQGAGAEAFF.

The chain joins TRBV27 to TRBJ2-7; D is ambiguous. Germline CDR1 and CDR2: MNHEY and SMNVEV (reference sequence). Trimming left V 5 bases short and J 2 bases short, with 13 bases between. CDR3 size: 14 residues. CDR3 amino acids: CASSAPGRTYEQYF. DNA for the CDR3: TGTGCCAGCAGTGCGCCCGGCAGGACCTACGAGCAGTACTTC.

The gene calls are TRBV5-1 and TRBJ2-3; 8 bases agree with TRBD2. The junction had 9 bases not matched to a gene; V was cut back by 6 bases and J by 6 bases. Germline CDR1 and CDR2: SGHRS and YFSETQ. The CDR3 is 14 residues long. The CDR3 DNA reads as TGCGCCAGCACCGGAGCGGGAGAGGCTGATACGCAGTATTTT. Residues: CASTGAGEADTQYF.

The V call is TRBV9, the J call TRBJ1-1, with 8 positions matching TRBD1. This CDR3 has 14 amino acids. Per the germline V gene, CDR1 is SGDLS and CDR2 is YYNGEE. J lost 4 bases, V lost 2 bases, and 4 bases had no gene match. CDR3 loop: CASSVEDRATEAFF. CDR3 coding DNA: TGTGCCAGCAGCGTTGAGGACAGGGCCACTGAAGCTTTCTTT.

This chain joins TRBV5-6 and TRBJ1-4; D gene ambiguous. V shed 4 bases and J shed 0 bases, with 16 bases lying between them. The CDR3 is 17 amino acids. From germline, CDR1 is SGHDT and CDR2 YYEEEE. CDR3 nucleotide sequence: TGTGCCAGCAGCCACTGGGCCTCTGATACAACTAATGAAAAACTGTTTTTT. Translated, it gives CASSHWASDTTNEKLFF.

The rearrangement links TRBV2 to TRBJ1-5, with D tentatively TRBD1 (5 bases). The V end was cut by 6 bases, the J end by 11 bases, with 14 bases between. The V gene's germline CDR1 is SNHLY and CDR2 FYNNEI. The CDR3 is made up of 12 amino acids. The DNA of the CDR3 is TGTGCCAGCAGCCGCATCAGGGAAGCCCAGCATTTT. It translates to CASSRIREAQHF.

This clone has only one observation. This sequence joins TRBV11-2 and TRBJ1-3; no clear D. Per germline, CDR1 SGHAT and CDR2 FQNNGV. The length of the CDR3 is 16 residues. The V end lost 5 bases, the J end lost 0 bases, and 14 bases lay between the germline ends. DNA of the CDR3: TGTGCCAGCAGCGAAATGACGGTAGCCTCTGGAAACACCATATATTTT. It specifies CASSEMTVASGNTIYF.

The CDR3 nucleotides read TGTGCCAGCAGCTCCCCCCACCAGGGGTTTATATATGGCTACACCTTC. It specifies CASSSPHQGFIYGYTF. The V and J genes are TRBV28 and TRBJ1-2; weak D call: TRBD1 (6 bases). CDR1 and CDR2 (germline): MDHEN, SYDVKM. The CDR3 loop spans 16 amino acids. V gave up 6 bases and J gave up 5 bases, with 22 bases separating them.

The CDR3 DNA reads as TGTGCCATCAGTGACCTCGGGGATTCGGGAAACACCATATATTTT. Its protein is CAISDLGDSGNTIYF. V gene TRBV10-3 combines with J gene TRBJ1-3; D is undetermined. Germline lookup yields CDR1 ENHRY and CDR2 SYGVKD. This CDR3 has 15 residues. V gave up 3 bases and J gave up 4 bases, with 13 bases separating them.

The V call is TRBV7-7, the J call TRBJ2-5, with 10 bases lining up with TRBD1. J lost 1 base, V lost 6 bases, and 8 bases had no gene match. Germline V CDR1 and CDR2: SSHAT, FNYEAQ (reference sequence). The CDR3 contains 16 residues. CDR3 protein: CASSHSDRGFQETQYF. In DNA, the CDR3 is TGTGCCAGCAGTCACTCGGACAGGGGGTTCCAAGAGACCCAGTACTTC.

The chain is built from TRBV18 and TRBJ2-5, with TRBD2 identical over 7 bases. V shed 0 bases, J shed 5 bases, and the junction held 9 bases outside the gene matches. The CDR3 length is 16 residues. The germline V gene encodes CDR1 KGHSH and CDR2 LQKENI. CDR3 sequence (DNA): TGTGCCAGCTCACCACCCGCCGGCGGGGGAAGCGAGACCCAGTACTTC. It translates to CASSPPAGGGSETQYF.

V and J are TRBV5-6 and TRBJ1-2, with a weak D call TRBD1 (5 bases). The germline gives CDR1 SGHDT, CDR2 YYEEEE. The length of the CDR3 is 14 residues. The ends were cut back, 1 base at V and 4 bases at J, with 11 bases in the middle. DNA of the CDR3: TGTGCCAGCAGCTTGAAGGGGCCGGGCTATGGCTACACCTTC. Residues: CASSLKGPGYGYTF.

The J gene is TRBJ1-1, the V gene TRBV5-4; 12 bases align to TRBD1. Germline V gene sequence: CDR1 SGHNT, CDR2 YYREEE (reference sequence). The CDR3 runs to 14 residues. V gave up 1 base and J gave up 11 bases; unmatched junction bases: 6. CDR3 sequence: CASSLKGTGGLAFF. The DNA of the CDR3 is TGTGCCAGCAGCTTGAAAGGGACAGGGGGCCTTGCTTTCTTT.

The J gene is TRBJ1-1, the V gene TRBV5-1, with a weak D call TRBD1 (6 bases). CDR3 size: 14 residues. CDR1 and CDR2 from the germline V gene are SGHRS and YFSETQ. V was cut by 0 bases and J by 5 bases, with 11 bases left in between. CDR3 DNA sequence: TGCGCCAGCAGCTTGGCAGGGGCCATGACTGAAGCTTTCTTT. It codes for CASSLAGAMTEAFF.

CDR3 sequence (DNA): TGTGCCAGCAGCTTTAAGGGACTAGCGGGAACCCATGAGCAGTTCTTC. Protein: CASSFKGLAGTHEQFF. The rearrangement links TRBV9 to TRBJ2-1, with 13 bases identical to TRBD2. CDR3 size: 16 residues. From germline, CDR1 is SGDLS and CDR2 YYNGEE. V was clipped by 4 bases and J by 8 bases; unmatched bases: 9. The full variable domain, with the rest looked up from reference TRBV9 and TRBJ2-1, is DSGVTQTPKHLITATGQRVTLRCSPRSGDLSVYWYQQSLDQGLQFLIQYYNGEERAKGNILERFSAQQFPDLHSELNLSSLELGDSALYFCASSFKGLAGTHEQFFGPGTRLTVL.

CDR3 sequence reads: CASSRGGTDTQYF. The CDR3 DNA follows: TGTGCCAGCAGTCGGGGGGGGACAGATACGCAGTATTTT. The chain couples TRBV6-5 to TRBJ2-3; 8 positions match TRBD2. The germline V gene has CDR1 MNHEY and CDR2 SVGAGI. This CDR3 region has 13 residues. Losses at the gene ends were 5 bases for V and 3 bases for J; bases not matched to a gene: 1.

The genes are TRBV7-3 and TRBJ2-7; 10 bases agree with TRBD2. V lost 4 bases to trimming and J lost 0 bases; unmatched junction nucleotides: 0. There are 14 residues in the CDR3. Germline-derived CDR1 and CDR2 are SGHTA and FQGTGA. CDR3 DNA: TGTGCCAGCAGCTCTAGCGGGAGCTCCTACGAGCAGTACTTC. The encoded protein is CASSSSGSSYEQYF.

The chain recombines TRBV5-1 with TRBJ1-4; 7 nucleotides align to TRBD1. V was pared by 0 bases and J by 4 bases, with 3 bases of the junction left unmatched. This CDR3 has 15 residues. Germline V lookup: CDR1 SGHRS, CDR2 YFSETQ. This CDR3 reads CASSLGDSVNEKLFF. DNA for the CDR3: TGCGCCAGCAGCTTGGGGGACAGTGTTAATGAAAAACTGTTTTTT.

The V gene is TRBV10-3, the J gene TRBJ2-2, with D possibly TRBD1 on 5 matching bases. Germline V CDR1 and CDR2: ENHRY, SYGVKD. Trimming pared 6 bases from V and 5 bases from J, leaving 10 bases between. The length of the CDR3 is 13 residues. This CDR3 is CAISPTGTGELFF. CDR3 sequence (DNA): TGTGCCATCAGCCCTACAGGTACCGGGGAGCTGTTTTTT.

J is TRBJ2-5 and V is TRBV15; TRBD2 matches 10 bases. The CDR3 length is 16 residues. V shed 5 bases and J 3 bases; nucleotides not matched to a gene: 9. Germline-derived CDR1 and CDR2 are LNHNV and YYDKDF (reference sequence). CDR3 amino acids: CATSPILAGAEETQYF. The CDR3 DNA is TGTGCCACCAGCCCAATCCTAGCGGGAGCGGAAGAGACCCAGTACTTC.

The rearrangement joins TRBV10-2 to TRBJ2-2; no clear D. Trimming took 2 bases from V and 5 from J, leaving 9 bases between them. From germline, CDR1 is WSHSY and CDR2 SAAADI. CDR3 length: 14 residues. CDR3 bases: TGCGCCAGCAGTGAGCGCGTAGATACCGGGGAGCTGTTTTTT. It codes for CASSERVDTGELFF.

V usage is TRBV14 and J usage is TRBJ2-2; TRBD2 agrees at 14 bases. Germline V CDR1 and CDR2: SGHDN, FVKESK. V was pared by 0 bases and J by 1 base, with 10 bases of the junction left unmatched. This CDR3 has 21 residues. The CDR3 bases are TGTGCCAGCAGCCAAGACCCCCGACTAGCGGGAGGGCCAGGGAACACCGGGGAGCTGTTTTTT. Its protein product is CASSQDPRLAGGPGNTGELFF.

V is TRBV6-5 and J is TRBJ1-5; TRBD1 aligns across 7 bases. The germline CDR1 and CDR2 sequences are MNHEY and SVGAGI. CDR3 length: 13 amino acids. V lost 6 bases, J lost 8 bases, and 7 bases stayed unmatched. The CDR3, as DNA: TGTGCCAGCAGCACAGGGGCCGCGAAGCCCCAGCATTTT. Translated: CASSTGAAKPQHF.

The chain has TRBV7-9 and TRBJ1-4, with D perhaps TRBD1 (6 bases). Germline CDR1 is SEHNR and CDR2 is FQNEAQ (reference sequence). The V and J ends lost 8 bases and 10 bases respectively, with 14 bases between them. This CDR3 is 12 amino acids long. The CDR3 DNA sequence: TGTGCCAGCGGGACGGGAGGGGGAAAACTGTTTTTT. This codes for CASGTGGGKLFF. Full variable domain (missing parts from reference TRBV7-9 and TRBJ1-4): DTGVSQNPRHKITKRGQNVTFRCDPISEHNRLYWYRQTLGQGPEFLTYFQNEAQLEKSRLLSDRFSAERPKGSFSTLEIQRTEQGDSAMYLCASGTGGGKLFFGSGTQLSVL.

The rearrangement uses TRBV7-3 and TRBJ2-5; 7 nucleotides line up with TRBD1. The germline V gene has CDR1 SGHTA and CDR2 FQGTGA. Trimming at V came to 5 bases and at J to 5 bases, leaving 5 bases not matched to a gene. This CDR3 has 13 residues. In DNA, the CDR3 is TGTGCCAGCAGCAAACAGGGGTGGGAGACCCAGTACTTC. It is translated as CASSKQGWETQYF.

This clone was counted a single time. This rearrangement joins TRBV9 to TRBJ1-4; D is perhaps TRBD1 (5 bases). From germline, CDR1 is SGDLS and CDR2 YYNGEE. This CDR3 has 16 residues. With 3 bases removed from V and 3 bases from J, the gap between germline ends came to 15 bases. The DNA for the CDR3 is TGTGCCAGCAGCGCGTCCTTGGGGGGGTCTAATGAAAAACTGTTTTTT. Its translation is CASSASLGGSNEKLFF.

The CDR3 here is CATSRATGAGYTF. The CDR3 DNA follows: TGTGCCACCAGCAGAGCCACAGGGGCTGGCTACACCTTC. The chain uses TRBV15 and TRBJ1-2; 7 bases are shared with TRBD1. Germline CDR1 LNHNV, CDR2 YYDKDF (reference sequence). This CDR3 has 13 residues. V dropped 1 base and J dropped 7; count of bases not matched to a gene: 3.